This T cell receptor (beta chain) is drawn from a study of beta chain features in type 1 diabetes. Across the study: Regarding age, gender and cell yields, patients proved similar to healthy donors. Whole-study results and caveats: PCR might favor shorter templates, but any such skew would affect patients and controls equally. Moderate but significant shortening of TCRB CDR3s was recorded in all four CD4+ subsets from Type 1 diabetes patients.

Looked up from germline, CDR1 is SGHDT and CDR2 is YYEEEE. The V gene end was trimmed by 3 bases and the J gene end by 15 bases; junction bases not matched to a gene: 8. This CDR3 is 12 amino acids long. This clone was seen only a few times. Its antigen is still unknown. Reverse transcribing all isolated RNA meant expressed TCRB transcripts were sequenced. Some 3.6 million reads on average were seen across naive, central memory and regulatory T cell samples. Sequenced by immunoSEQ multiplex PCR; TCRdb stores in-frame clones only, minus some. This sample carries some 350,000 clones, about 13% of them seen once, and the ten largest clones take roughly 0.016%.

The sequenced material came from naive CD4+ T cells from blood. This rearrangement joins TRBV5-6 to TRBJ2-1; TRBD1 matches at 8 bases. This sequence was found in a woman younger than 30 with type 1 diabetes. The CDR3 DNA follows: TGTGCCAGCAGCTCGCCGGGACAGGAACGGTTCTTC. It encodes CASSSPGQERFF.